Sequencing of this T cell receptor (beta chain) was carried out in a study of blood T cell repertoires in COVID-19 (dated by TCRdb to the early 2020s). Context from the whole study: Samples covering the acute and convalescent phases of COVID-19 were provided by collaborators in the United States, Italy and Spain. The prospective study material was composed of cDNA or gDNA derived from T cells, B-cell-depleted T cells, or PBMCs. Subjects who had been exposed to COVID-19, were actively infected with it, or had recovered from it provided the deeply sampled blood TCRbeta repertoires that made up the dataset. The repertoires were released in a freely available public database intended as a resource for research on the immune response to SARS-CoV-2. Samples were obtained from the ongoing ImmuneRACE study (first 160 participants) and from 1,254 subjects provided by 6 global collaborators. Nearly every sample came with metadata listing a de-identified subject ID, COVID-19 status, age in years and sex. HLA class I and class II types, where available, came from metadata supplied by the sample provider rather than from assay-based typing. Here is what the overall study found, with its caveats: How much clinical and demographic metadata was included differed by source and by participant, and the metadata was provided uncurated.

TCRbeta CDR3 regions were amplified from genomic DNA by means of the immunoSEQ Assay, a bias-controlled multiplex PCR. In the source study's methods: The number of nucleated cells in each sample was estimated from the amplification of reference gene primers within the assay. To quantify the absolute abundance of each unique TCRbeta CDR3 rearrangement, sequence reads were collapsed and filtered. For each sample, productive Simpson clonality was calculated as the square root of Simpson's diversity index over productive rearrangements. TCRdb obtained this table from immuneACCESS and retained in-frame rearrangements with V and J assigned. These tables miss some clones; where compared with another copy, unresolved V genes account for less than half of the shortfall, and the remainder is unexplained. For V, J and clone size, that table is used; D and trimming come from the DNA. Within this sample are around 160,000 clones, with 80% of them counted one time only. The ten largest account for less than 6% of the sample.

V is cut by 2 bases and J by 3 bases, and the space between the germline ends is 11 bases. Sequences SGHNT (CDR1) and YYREEE (CDR2) are obtained from the germline V gene (reference sequence). The CDR3, from cysteine to phenylalanine, totals 14 residues. Only the CDR3 portion is preserved as DNA: 42 bases, with reading frame beginning at the first base. Enrolling through a virtual design, the prospective study's participants ranged in age from roughly 18 to 95 years and lived across roughly 23 United States geographic areas. In the prospective study, cohorts were assigned on the basis of participant-reported clinical history obtained from a screening survey and a study questionnaire. Recovered participants in ImmuneRACE Cohort 3 were defined by two consecutive negative NP/OP PCR tests, clearance by a healthcare professional, or resolution of symptoms. In the prospective study, mobile phlebotomists collected whole blood, serum and a nasopharyngeal or oropharyngeal swab from each participant. Over an approximately 2-month period, participants in the prospective study had the option of providing additional blood draws and questionnaires. Before DNA extraction, blood samples from the prospective study were shipped at room temperature or frozen.

This clone was counted a single time. This receptor's antigen is unknown. Base qualities are not at hand, and no much larger clone is one base apart. The TCR originated in a man aged 40-49 years who had recovered from COVID-19. The chain couples TRBV5-4 to TRBJ2-5; TRBD2 is a weak D gene call, 7 bases matching. Sequencing was carried out using PBMCs or T cells enriched from blood (not recorded which). The CDR3 has the sequence CASSFGGAEETQYF. Here is the DNA: TGTGCCAGCAGCTTTGGGGGGGCTGAAGAGACCCAGTACTTC. The reference TRBV5-4 and TRBJ2-5 proteins fill in what lies around the CDR3, so the full variable domain reads ETGVTQSPTHLIKTRGQQVTLRCSSQSGHNTVSWYQQALGQGPQFIFQYYREEENGRGNFPPRFSGLQFPNYSSELNVNALELDDSALYLCASSFGGAEETQYFGPGTRLLVL.